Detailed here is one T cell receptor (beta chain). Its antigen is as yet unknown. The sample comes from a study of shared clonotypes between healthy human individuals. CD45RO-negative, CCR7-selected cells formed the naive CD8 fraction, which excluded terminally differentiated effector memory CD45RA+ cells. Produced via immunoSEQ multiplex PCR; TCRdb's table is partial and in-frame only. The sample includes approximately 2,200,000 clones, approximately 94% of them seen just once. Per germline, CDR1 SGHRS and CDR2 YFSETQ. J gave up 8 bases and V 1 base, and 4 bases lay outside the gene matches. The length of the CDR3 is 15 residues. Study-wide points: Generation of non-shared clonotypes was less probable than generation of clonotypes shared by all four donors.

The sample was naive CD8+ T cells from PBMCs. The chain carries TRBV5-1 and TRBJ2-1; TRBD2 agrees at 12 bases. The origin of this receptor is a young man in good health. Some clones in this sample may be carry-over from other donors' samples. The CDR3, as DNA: TGCGCCAGCAGCTTGTTGACTAGCGGGAGCCATGAGCAGTTCTTC. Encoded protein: CASSLLTSGSHEQFF.